This T cell receptor beta chain was found in a study of T-cell memory formation after mild COVID-19. Points from the study as a whole: Pre-infection memory carried some responding clones, suggesting that cross-reactive memory joined.

Germline assignment: CDR1 SGDLS and CDR2 YYNGEE. The CDR3 runs to 15 residues. V was trimmed by 4 bases and J by 0 bases, leaving 13 bases between them. MiXCR, applied by TCRdb to the 5' RACE reads, yields one record per CDR3 protein. The sample yields some 450,000 distinct CDR3 sequences, more than 15% seen once. This clonotype has a count of ten or more. Its antigen is not known. Sequencing was carried out using PBMCs or a T cell subset sorted from them (not recorded which). This clonotype originated in a man aged 18 to 29 who had mild COVID-19 (a few samples of this study predate the infection). Cell type and time point are not known. The gene calls are TRBV9 and TRBJ1-2; D may be TRBD1 (5 bases). The CDR3 is CASSFQGTANYGYTF. The CDR3 bases are TGTGCCAGCAGCTTCCAGGGCACGGCTAACTATGGCTACACCTTC.